This passage covers 22 T cell receptor beta chains from one sample sequenced in a study of blood T cell repertoires in COVID-19. Generated by immunoSEQ multiplex PCR, the TCRdb table keeps only in-frame clones and is missing some. Altogether 120,000 or so clones are present, just under 80% being singletons, with the ten largest covering 16%. The material sequenced was peripheral blood. Receptors originate from a man aged 60 to 75 with active or convalescent COVID-19.

The V and J genes are TRBV19 and TRBJ2-3; 10 bases match TRBD2. Germline CDR1 is LNHDA and CDR2 is SQIVND (reference sequence). The CDR3 runs to 15 residues. V shed 5 bases, J shed 11 bases, and the junction held 13 bases outside the gene matches. This CDR3 reads CASSFGLAVGELQYF. CDR3 DNA: TGTGCCAGTAGTTTCGGACTAGCGGTTGGGGAGCTGCAGTATTTT.

The chain recombines TRBV5-1 with TRBJ2-5; 14 bases line up with TRBD2. With V trimmed by 3 bases and J by 5 bases, 9 bases remained unmatched. Germline CDR1 and CDR2: SGHRS and YFSETQ. The CDR3 covers 17 residues. Here the CDR3 reads CASSSGLAGVQGETQYF. CDR3 DNA: TGCGCCAGCAGCTCGGGACTAGCGGGAGTGCAGGGCGAGACCCAGTACTTC.

This clone was seen more than once but under ten times. The V call is TRBV7-6, the J call TRBJ2-7; 9 bases map to TRBD2. Germline trimming cut 5 bases from V and 6 bases from J; bases unmatched to any gene: 11. CDR1 and CDR2 from the germline V gene are SGHVS and FNYEAQ. The CDR3 has 15 amino acids. CDR3 region: CASSLGGGALSEQYF. CDR3 nucleotide sequence: TGTGCCAGCAGCCTAGGCGGGGGGGCCTTAAGCGAGCAGTACTTC.

The chain combines TRBV12-3 or TRBV12-4 with TRBJ2-4; a weak D match, TRBD1 (6 bases). The length of the CDR3 is 13 residues. V lost 5 bases to trimming and J lost 2 bases, with 7 bases between them. The CDR3 protein is CASSGQSKNIQYF. The DNA for the CDR3 is TGTGCCAGCAGTGGACAGTCCAAAAACATTCAGTACTTC.

This clone has only a few counts. The CDR3 region is CAISELRGEYGYTF. The CDR3 bases are TGTGCCATCAGTGAGCTCAGGGGGGAATATGGCTACACCTTC. This rearrangement joins TRBV10-3 to TRBJ1-2, with 7 bases lining up with TRBD1. Germline V gene data show CDR1 as ENHRY and CDR2 as SYGVKD. The CDR3 totals 14 residues. With 2 bases clipped from V and 5 bases from J, the junction kept 5 bases outside the gene matches.

The rearrangement joins TRBV6-2 or TRBV6-3 to TRBJ2-6, with 9 bases that match TRBD1. CDR1 is MNHEY and CDR2 is SVGEGT in the germline V gene. The CDR3 has 18 amino acids. The ends lost 2 bases at V and 4 bases at J; junction bases unmatched: 9. The chain's CDR3 is CASSYPTGTGTGANVLTF. DNA for the CDR3: TGTGCCAGCAGTTACCCGACCGGGACAGGGACCGGGGCCAACGTCCTGACTTTC.

This clone was counted a single time. The chain carries TRBV7-8 and TRBJ2-7, with TRBD2 matching over 14 bases. V shed 5 bases and J 5 bases; nucleotides not matched to a gene: 2. Germline values: CDR1 SGHVS, CDR2 FQNEAQ. The length of the CDR3 is 14 residues. In DNA form, the CDR3 reads TGTGCCAGCAGCAGGGGACTAGCGGGAGACGAGCAGTACTTC. Protein sequence: CASSRGLAGDEQYF.

V usage is TRBV11-1 and J usage is TRBJ1-1; possible D gene TRBD1, 6 bases. Germline values: CDR1 SGHAT, CDR2 FQDESV (reference sequence). This CDR3 spans 15 amino acids. Trimming left V 2 bases short and J 0 bases short, with 10 bases between. The CDR3: CASSLLTGLNTEAFF. CDR3 in DNA: TGTGCCAGCAGCTTACTGACAGGCTTGAACACTGAAGCTTTCTTT.

As concerns this clone: Other nucleotide sequences in the sample specify the same CDR3. The chain is built from TRBV5-4 and TRBJ2-1; D possibly corresponds to TRBD2 (6 bases). The CDR3 spans 15 residues. V was pared by 4 bases and J by 0 bases, with 11 bases between. CDR1 is SGHNT and CDR2 is YYREEE in the germline V gene (reference sequence). CDR3 residues: CASSLSGSSYNEQFF. The CDR3 DNA is TGTGCCAGCAGCCTTAGCGGTAGCTCCTACAATGAGCAGTTCTTC.

The chain uses TRBV11-2 and TRBJ2-1; D gene ambiguous. The germline V gene encodes CDR1 SGHAT and CDR2 FQNNGV. V dropped 1 base and J dropped 6 bases, with 7 bases sitting between them. The CDR3 is 13 amino acids. In nucleotides, the CDR3 is TGTGCCAGCAGCTTAGGGCTCCTCAATGAGCAGTTCTTC. Amino acids: CASSLGLLNEQFF.

This clone was seen more than once but under ten times. The chain is built from TRBV5-1 and TRBJ2-1; 8 bases are a match to TRBD2. Looked up from germline, CDR1 is SGHRS and CDR2 is YFSETQ. This CDR3 spans 15 amino acids. V dropped 0 bases and J dropped 7; count of bases not matched to a gene: 6. The CDR3, as DNA: TGCGCCAGCAGCTTGGGCCGGGGCGGGAGGAATGAGCAGTTCTTC. Translating gives CASSLGRGGRNEQFF.

The rearrangement links TRBV23-1 to TRBJ1-5, with unresolved D. TRBV23-1 is an ORF for which the function is uncertain. V lost 1 base to trimming and J lost 4 bases, with 8 bases between them. CDR3 length: 14 amino acids. The CDR3 loop reads CASSQCSYNQPQHF. The DNA of the CDR3 is TGCGCCAGCAGTCAATGTAGTTATAATCAGCCCCAGCATTTT.

This chain links TRBV7-2 with TRBJ1-1; 7 bases are a match to TRBD1. There are 15 residues in the CDR3. Germline values: CDR1 SGHTA, CDR2 FQGNSA. V was clipped by 2 bases and J by 3 bases; unmatched bases: 6. The CDR3 DNA reads as TGTGCCAGCAGCTTAATGACAGGGCGTTACACTGAAGCTTTCTTT. It encodes CASSLMTGRYTEAFF.

The table lists this clone with a count of one. The V call is TRBV5-1, the J call TRBJ2-7; 8 bases map to TRBD2. The CDR3 extends over 14 amino acids. Germline lookup yields CDR1 SGHRS and CDR2 YFSETQ. V trimming: 1 base; J trimming: 4 bases; junction bases outside the gene matches: 4. The CDR3 sequence is CASSLSSGSYEQYF. The CDR3 bases are TGCGCCAGCAGCTTGTCCAGCGGGAGTTACGAGCAGTACTTC.

CDR3 sequence reads: CASSFASAGYGQPQHF. The CDR3 nucleotides read TGTGCCAGCAGTTTTGCATCAGCAGGGTATGGTCAGCCCCAGCATTTT. The rearrangement links TRBV28 to TRBJ1-5, with a possible D match to TRBD1 (5 bases). The V end lost 3 bases, the J end lost 6 bases, and 18 bases lay between the germline ends. Germline V gene data show CDR1 as MDHEN and CDR2 as SYDVKM. The CDR3 runs to 16 residues.

The rearrangement joins TRBV5-1 to TRBJ1-4; D gene ambiguous. The CDR3 consists of 17 residues. V was trimmed by 3 bases and J by 0 bases, leaving 15 bases between them. Germline CDR1 is SGHRS and CDR2 is YFSETQ. In DNA, the CDR3 is TGCGCCAGCAGCTCTGGACTGCTGCTATCAACTAATGAAAAACTGTTTTTT. Its translation is CASSSGLLLSTNEKLFF.

The DNA of the CDR3 is TGCGCCGCGGGCCCGGTGGCGGGAGCGGGCACCGGGGAGCTGTTTTTT. The encoded protein is CAAGPVAGAGTGELFF. V gene TRBV5-1 combines with J gene TRBJ2-2, with TRBD2 identical over 7 bases. Germline loops: CDR1 SGHRS, CDR2 YFSETQ. The CDR3 totals 16 residues. The V and J ends lost 10 bases and 4 bases, in that order; junction bases with no gene match: 16. The full variable domain, completed using reference TRBV5-1 and TRBJ2-2, is KAGVTQTPRYLIKTRGQQVTLSCSPISGHRSVSWYQQTPGQGLQFLFEYFSETQRNKGNFPGRFSGRQFSNSRSEMNVSTLELGDSALYLCAAGPVAGAGTGELFFGEGSRLTVL.

This rearrangement joins TRBV19 to TRBJ1-5; D may be TRBD1 (5 bases). Trimming removed 5 bases from V and 0 bases from J, with 11 bases in between. The CDR3 has 15 amino acids. Germline CDR1 reads LNHDA; CDR2 reads SQIVND (reference sequence). CDR3 DNA sequence: TGTGCCAGTAGTCCAGGACATATTAGCAATCAGCCCCAGCATTTT. This encodes CASSPGHISNQPQHF.

The sample holds a few counts of this clone. The CDR3 DNA reads TGTGCCAGCAGTTACAGCTCGAATTCACCCCTCCACTTT. Its protein is CASSYSSNSPLHF. The gene calls are TRBV12-3 or TRBV12-4 and TRBJ1-6; D remains ambiguous. Trimming took 4 bases from V and 7 from J, leaving 8 bases between them. The CDR3 length is 13 residues.

The chain links TRBV10-3 to TRBJ2-1; 10 positions agree with TRBD1. Unmatched junction bases numbered 2, after V lost 0 bases and J lost 9 bases. Germline lookup yields CDR1 ENHRY and CDR2 SYGVKD. This CDR3 region has 14 residues. As DNA, the CDR3 is TGTGCCATCAGTGAGTCCGGACAGGGGGGTGAGCAGTTCTTC. It specifies CAISESGQGGEQFF.

On this clone: The junction departs from the called germline gene at one end, perhaps through a read error. This chain links TRBV7-9 with TRBJ2-1; TRBD2 agrees at 9 bases. Germline assignment: CDR1 SEHNR and CDR2 FQNEAQ (reference sequence). The CDR3 spans 13 residues. The CDR3 sequence is CASRLAGDREQFF. CDR3 in DNA: TGTGCCAGCAGGTTAGCGGGAGATCGTGAGCAGTTCTTC.

This sequence joins TRBV7-3 and TRBJ2-1, with TRBD2 matching 8 bases. CDR1 SGHTA and CDR2 FQGTGA come from the germline V gene. This CDR3 spans 17 amino acids. V shed 2 bases, J shed 8 bases, and the junction held 14 bases outside the gene matches. The CDR3 sequence is CASSLSPPAGARDEQFF. The CDR3 DNA reads as TGTGCCAGCAGCTTATCTCCCCCAGCGGGGGCCAGGGATGAGCAGTTCTTC.